This is a list of T cell receptor beta chains from one sample in a study of T cell changes during pregnancy in multiple sclerosis. Measured with immunoSEQ multiplex PCR; TCRdb has only the in-frame clones, and not every one. The sample contains 68,000 or so clones, 90% to 95% of which appear only once. Sequenced material: peripheral blood, taken in the second trimester of pregnancy. These receptor sequences come from a female donor in good health, enrolled as a control in a pregnancy study. Both conserved end residues are part of each CDR3. Each record gives: CDR3 protein, CDR3 DNA, D gene, V gene, J gene, clone size. The D gene is left open where the match is weak. The size of a clone is reported for some rows only, either as once, few or many, or as a class for expanded clones.

CDR3 protein: CASSLTGGDRETQYF
CDR3 DNA: TGTGCCAGCAGCTTAACGGGGGGAGATAGGGAGACCCAGTACTTC
D gene: -
V gene: TRBV7-3
J gene: TRBJ2-5
clone size: -

CDR3 protein: CASSPKTETGELFF
CDR3 DNA: TGTGCCAGCAGCCCGAAAACAGAAACCGGGGAGCTGTTTTTT
D gene: -
V gene: TRBV6-1
J gene: TRBJ2-2
clone size: medium-sized

CDR3 protein: CASSNTFVETQYF
CDR3 DNA: TGTGCCAGCAGTAACACCTTCGTTGAGACCCAGTACTTC
D gene: -
V gene: TRBV6-6
J gene: TRBJ2-5
clone size: -

CDR3 protein: CASSWAGVANYGYTF
CDR3 DNA: TGTGCCAGCAGCTGGGCCGGGGTAGCTAACTATGGCTACACCTTC
D gene: -
V gene: TRBV2
J gene: TRBJ1-2
clone size: once

CDR3 protein: CASSLTGGSLLVEQYF
CDR3 DNA: TGTGCCAGCAGCTTAACAGGCGGGAGTCTTCTCGTCGAGCAGTACTTC
D gene: TRBD2
V gene: TRBV7-3
J gene: TRBJ2-7
clone size: -

CDR3 protein: CSVRGDTEAFF
CDR3 DNA: TGCAGTGTCAGGGGGGACACTGAAGCTTTCTTT
D gene: TRBD1
V gene: TRBV20-1
J gene: TRBJ1-1
clone size: -

CDR3 protein: CASSQAVQVVGTDTQYF
CDR3 DNA: TGTGCCAGCAGCCAAGCGGTACAGGTGGTAGGCACAGATACGCAGTATTTT
D gene: -
V gene: TRBV4-2
J gene: TRBJ2-3
clone size: -

CDR3 protein: CASSVGTSGRSVETQYF
CDR3 DNA: TGTGCCAGCAGCGTAGGGACTAGCGGGAGGAGTGTGGAGACCCAGTACTTC
D gene: TRBD2
V gene: TRBV9
J gene: TRBJ2-5
clone size: -

CDR3 protein: CASSVLSGRTGETQYF
CDR3 DNA: TGTGCCAGCAGCGTGTTATCCGGGAGGACGGGGGAGACCCAGTACTTC
D gene: TRBD2
V gene: TRBV9
J gene: TRBJ2-5
clone size: once

CDR3 protein: CASSLPRGQETQYF
CDR3 DNA: TGTGCCAGCAGTTTACCTAGAGGCCAAGAGACCCAGTACTTC
D gene: -
V gene: TRBV28
J gene: TRBJ2-5
clone size: -

CDR3 protein: CASRTPTTGWGETQYF
CDR3 DNA: TGTGCCAGCAGGACCCCTACCACAGGGTGGGGGGAGACCCAGTACTTC
D gene: -
V gene: TRBV7-2
J gene: TRBJ2-5
clone size: -

CDR3 protein: CASSPTSYKNTGELFF
CDR3 DNA: TGTGCCAGCAGTCCAACTAGCTATAAGAACACCGGGGAGCTGTTTTTT
D gene: -
V gene: TRBV2
J gene: TRBJ2-2
clone size: once

CDR3 protein: CASSPSGLAGAGELFF
CDR3 DNA: TGTGCCAGCAGCCCTTCGGGACTAGCCGGGGCCGGGGAGCTGTTTTTT
D gene: TRBD2
V gene: TRBV7-8
J gene: TRBJ2-2
clone size: -

CDR3 protein: CASSLLGTSGYNEQFF
CDR3 DNA: TGTGCCAGCAGTTTACTGGGGACTAGCGGTTACAATGAGCAGTTCTTC
D gene: TRBD2
V gene: TRBV27
J gene: TRBJ2-1
clone size: -

CDR3 protein: CASDSFGGGAIQYF
CDR3 DNA: TGTGCCAGCGATTCTTTCGGGGGAGGGGCCATTCAGTACTTC
D gene: TRBD2
V gene: TRBV2
J gene: TRBJ2-4
clone size: -

CDR3 protein: CASSAETSGGLFEQYF
CDR3 DNA: TGTGCCAGCAGTGCTGAGACTAGCGGGGGGTTATTCGAGCAGTACTTC
D gene: TRBD2
V gene: TRBV6-1
J gene: TRBJ2-7
clone size: -

CDR3 protein: CASSFTAGEGGELFF
CDR3 DNA: TGTGCCAGCAGTTTTACCGCGGGAGAGGGCGGGGAGCTGTTTTTT
D gene: TRBD2
V gene: TRBV28
J gene: TRBJ2-2
clone size: -

CDR3 protein: CARQGAGETQYF
CDR3 DNA: TGTGCCAGACAGGGGGCCGGGGAGACCCAGTACTTC
D gene: TRBD1
V gene: TRBV2
J gene: TRBJ2-5
clone size: -

CDR3 protein: CASSRAGEGGYEQYF
CDR3 DNA: TGTGCCAGCAGTAGAGCAGGGGAGGGAGGCTACGAGCAGTACTTC
D gene: -
V gene: TRBV6-1
J gene: TRBJ2-7
clone size: once

CDR3 protein: CSASGDNEQFF
CDR3 DNA: TGCAGTGCTAGCGGTGACAATGAGCAGTTCTTC
D gene: -
V gene: TRBV20-1
J gene: TRBJ2-1
clone size: -

CDR3 protein: CAWSVGSGEKLFF
CDR3 DNA: TGTGCCTGGAGTGTGGGGAGTGGTGAAAAACTGTTTTTT
D gene: -
V gene: TRBV30
J gene: TRBJ1-4
clone size: -

CDR3 protein: CASSLAGSSSYNSPLHF
CDR3 DNA: TGTGCCAGCAGCTTGGCGGGGTCAAGCTCCTATAATTCACCCCTCCACTTT
D gene: -
V gene: TRBV5-4
J gene: TRBJ1-6
clone size: once

CDR3 protein: CSVEDHARGGWADTQYF
CDR3 DNA: TGCAGCGTTGAAGATCATGCGCGGGGGGGTTGGGCAGATACGCAGTATTTT
D gene: TRBD2
V gene: TRBV29-1
J gene: TRBJ2-3
clone size: -

CDR3 protein: CASSPGRGDEKLFF
CDR3 DNA: TGTGCCAGCTCACCAGGCAGGGGGGATGAAAAACTGTTTTTT
D gene: TRBD1
V gene: TRBV18
J gene: TRBJ1-4
clone size: once

CDR3 protein: CASSPGGGYTF
CDR3 DNA: TGTGCCAGCAGCCCAGGGGGTGGCTACACCTTC
D gene: TRBD1
V gene: TRBV27
J gene: TRBJ1-2
clone size: -

CDR3 protein: CAWSVRLTEGEQYF
CDR3 DNA: TGTGCCTGGAGTGTAAGACTTACGGAGGGCGAGCAGTACTTC
D gene: -
V gene: TRBV30
J gene: TRBJ2-7
clone size: -

CDR3 protein: CASSQDRRTSGRSADTQYF
CDR3 DNA: TGTGCCAGCAGCCAAGATCGGCGGACTAGCGGGAGAAGCGCAGATACGCAGTATTTT
D gene: TRBD2
V gene: TRBV14
J gene: TRBJ2-3
clone size: -

CDR3 protein: CASSRDRDGQFF
CDR3 DNA: TGTGCCAGCAGTAGGGACAGGGATGGGCAGTTCTTC
D gene: TRBD1
V gene: TRBV11-2
J gene: TRBJ2-1
clone size: -

CDR3 protein: CASSQDDGGAGYEQYF
CDR3 DNA: TGCGCCAGCAGCCAAGATGACGGGGGGGCGGGCTACGAGCAGTACTTC
D gene: TRBD2
V gene: TRBV4-1
J gene: TRBJ2-7
clone size: -

CDR3 protein: CASSLATGSSYEQYF
CDR3 DNA: TGTGCCAGCAGCTTGGCGACAGGCAGCTCCTACGAGCAGTACTTC
D gene: -
V gene: TRBV7-9
J gene: TRBJ2-7
clone size: few

CDR3 protein: CASSESENQPQHF
CDR3 DNA: TGCGCCAGCAGTGAGTCCGAGAATCAGCCCCAGCATTTT
D gene: -
V gene: TRBV10-2
J gene: TRBJ1-5
clone size: -

CDR3 protein: CASSLGATDYEQYF
CDR3 DNA: TGTGCCAGCAGCTTAGGGGCCACCGACTACGAGCAGTACTTC
D gene: -
V gene: TRBV7-9
J gene: TRBJ2-7
clone size: -

CDR3 protein: CASSVGGGLAGSTDTQYF
CDR3 DNA: TGTGCCAGCAGCGTAGGAGGTGGGCTAGCGGGAAGCACAGATACGCAGTATTTT
D gene: TRBD2
V gene: TRBV9
J gene: TRBJ2-3
clone size: -

CDR3 protein: CASSQALRGRGTGELFF
CDR3 DNA: TGCGCCAGCAGCCAAGCTCTCAGGGGGAGAGGGACCGGGGAGCTGTTTTTT
D gene: TRBD1
V gene: TRBV4-1
J gene: TRBJ2-2
clone size: -

CDR3 protein: CASSLGDNEQFF
CDR3 DNA: TGCGCCAGCAGCCTTGGAGACAATGAGCAGTTCTTC
D gene: -
V gene: TRBV4-1
J gene: TRBJ2-1
clone size: once

CDR3 protein: CAWRLAGGDTGELFF
CDR3 DNA: TGTGCCTGGAGACTAGCGGGAGGGGACACCGGGGAGCTGTTTTTT
D gene: TRBD2
V gene: TRBV30
J gene: TRBJ2-2
clone size: -

CDR3 protein: CASTVTGELFF
CDR3 DNA: TGTGCCAGCACCGTCACCGGGGAGCTGTTTTTT
D gene: -
V gene: TRBV27
J gene: TRBJ2-2
clone size: -

CDR3 protein: CASSPGTSSYEQYF
CDR3 DNA: TGTGCCAGCAGCCCCGGGACTAGCTCCTACGAGCAGTACTTC
D gene: TRBD2
V gene: TRBV4-2
J gene: TRBJ2-7
clone size: -

CDR3 protein: CASSVGGFTDTQYF
CDR3 DNA: TGTGCCAGCAGCGTAGGCGGGTTCACAGATACGCAGTATTTT
D gene: -
V gene: TRBV9
J gene: TRBJ2-3
clone size: -

CDR3 protein: CASSPVGTGNTGELFF
CDR3 DNA: TGTGCCAGCAGCCCCGTAGGGACAGGGAACACCGGGGAGCTGTTTTTT
D gene: TRBD1
V gene: TRBV7-2
J gene: TRBJ2-2
clone size: -

CDR3 protein: CASSYEGKDTQYF
CDR3 DNA: TGTGCCAGCAGTTATGAGGGCAAAGATACGCAGTATTTT
D gene: -
V gene: TRBV6-5
J gene: TRBJ2-3
clone size: once